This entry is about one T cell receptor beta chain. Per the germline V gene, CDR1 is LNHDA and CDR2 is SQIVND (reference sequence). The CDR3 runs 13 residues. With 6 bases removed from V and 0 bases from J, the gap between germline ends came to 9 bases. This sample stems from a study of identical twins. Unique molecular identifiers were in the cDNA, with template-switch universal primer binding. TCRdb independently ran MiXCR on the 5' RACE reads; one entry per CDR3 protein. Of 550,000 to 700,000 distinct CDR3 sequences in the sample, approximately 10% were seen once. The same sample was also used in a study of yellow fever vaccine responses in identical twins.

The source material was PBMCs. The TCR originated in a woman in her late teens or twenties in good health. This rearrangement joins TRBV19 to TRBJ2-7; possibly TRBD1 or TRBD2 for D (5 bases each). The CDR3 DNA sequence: TGTGCCAGTAGCCGGGACCACTCCTACGAGCAGTACTTC. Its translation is CASSRDHSYEQYF.